This passage covers 28 T cell receptor beta chains from one sample sequenced in a study of blood T cell repertoires in COVID-19. Generated by immunoSEQ multiplex PCR, the TCRdb table keeps only in-frame clones and is missing some. Found here are approximately 140,000 clones, approximately 87% of them singletons; the top ten hold under 7.5%. Sequenced input: peripheral blood. The receptors were sampled from a man at least 80 years old with acute or convalescent COVID-19.

The rearrangement joins TRBV19 to TRBJ1-4; D possibly corresponds to TRBD1 (5 bases). Germline V CDR1 and CDR2: LNHDA, SQIVND (reference sequence). The CDR3 length is 14 residues. Trimming removed 11 bases at V and 2 bases at J, with 15 bases between. The DNA of the CDR3 is TGTGCCTCAAAACTGGCAGGGACTAATGAAAAACTGTTTTTT. This encodes CASKLAGTNEKLFF.

This chain connects TRBV5-5 to TRBJ2-4, with 12 bases aligning to TRBD2. J was trimmed by 6 bases and V by 2 bases; bases with no gene match: 9. The CDR3 spans 17 residues. Germline CDR1 is SGHKS and CDR2 is YYEKEE (reference sequence). The chain's CDR3 is CASSFMLAGGPGNIQYF. CDR3 bases: TGTGCCAGCAGCTTTATGCTAGCGGGGGGGCCTGGAAACATTCAGTACTTC.

The chain couples TRBV2 to TRBJ1-6; D possibly corresponds to TRBD1 (5 bases). The CDR3 is 14 amino acids. Trimming left V 4 bases short and J 7 bases short, with 11 bases between. Germline-derived CDR1 and CDR2 are SNHLY and FYNNEI. As DNA, the CDR3 is TGTGCCAGCAGTGGGACAAGGGGAAATTCACCCCTCCACTTT. The encoded protein is CASSGTRGNSPLHF.

The J gene is TRBJ1-2, the V gene TRBV3-1 (or the pseudogene TRBV3-2); 10 bases match TRBD1. The CDR3 consists of 15 residues. Germline CDR1 and CDR2: LGHDT and YNNKEL (reference sequence). Trimming took 2 bases from V and 8 from J; bases not matched to a gene: 8. This CDR3 reads CASSQFEGTGVGYTF. CDR3 bases: TGTGCCAGCAGCCAATTCGAGGGGACAGGGGTCGGCTACACCTTC.

The chain carries TRBV6-5 and TRBJ1-5, with a possible D match to TRBD1 (6 bases). The CDR3 is 15 residues long. Germline V gene lookup returns CDR1 MNHEY and CDR2 SVGAGI. Trimming cost V 0 bases and J 4 bases, with 10 bases left between them. The CDR3 reads CASSYSRGGNQPQHF. The CDR3 nucleotides read TGTGCCAGCAGTTACTCCAGGGGTGGTAATCAGCCCCAGCATTTT.

This chain uses TRBV5-1 with TRBJ1-1; tentative D call: TRBD1 (5 bases). The germline V and J ends were trimmed by 5 bases and 3 bases, with 17 bases remaining between them. Looked up from germline, CDR1 is SGHRS and CDR2 is YFSETQ. The CDR3 sequence is 15 residues long. CDR3 protein: CASSLLDPGDTEAFF. In DNA form, the CDR3 reads TGCGCCAGCAGTCTTCTAGATCCGGGGGACACTGAAGCTTTCTTT.

The chain links TRBV27 to TRBJ2-1; maybe TRBD1 (7 bases). CDR3 length: 16 amino acids. V was trimmed by 5 bases and J by 3 bases, leaving 17 bases between them. CDR1 is MNHEY and CDR2 is SMNVEV in the germline V gene (reference sequence). CDR3 coding DNA: TGTGCCAGCAGTCCAAGGGGGCGGGGCGACTACAATGAGCAGTTCTTC. This codes for CASSPRGRGDYNEQFF.

The chain is built from TRBV19 and TRBJ1-2; D is undetermined. Per the germline V gene, CDR1 is LNHDA and CDR2 is SQIVND (reference sequence). V was trimmed by 3 bases and J by 4 bases, leaving 9 bases between them. This CDR3 comprises 13 residues. The CDR3 sequence is CASSILSGYGYTF. The CDR3 DNA reads as TGTGCCAGTAGTATTTTGTCAGGCTATGGCTACACCTTC. Based on the CDR3 plus reference TRBV19 and TRBJ1-2, the full variable domain is DGGITQSPKYLFRKEGQNVTLSCEQNLNHDAMYWYRQDPGQGLRLIYYSQIVNDFQKGDIAEGYSVSREKKESFPLTVTSAQKNPTAFYLCASSILSGYGYTFGSGTRLTVV.

The rearrangement links TRBV7-9 to TRBJ1-1, with D unresolved. The CDR3 runs 13 residues. The germline V gene has CDR1 SEHNR and CDR2 FQNEAQ (reference sequence). Trimming shortened V by 6 bases and J by 11 bases, and 19 bases separated the two germline ends. The DNA of the CDR3 is TGTGCCAGCAGACAAAAACGGATGGGCATCGCTTTCTTT. Amino acids: CASRQKRMGIAFF.

This chain links TRBV10-3 with TRBJ1-2; the D gene is possibly TRBD1 (6 bases). V shed 4 bases and J shed 6 bases, with 15 bases lying between them. The germline CDR1 and CDR2 sequences are ENHRY and SYGVKD. CDR3 length equals 14 residues. The CDR3 sequence is CAISGSGAGNGYTF. Written as DNA, the CDR3 is TGTGCCATCAGTGGTTCAGGGGCGGGCAATGGCTACACCTTC.

The J gene is TRBJ2-3, the V gene TRBV7-3, with 8 bases lining up with TRBD2. Germline CDR1 SGHTA, CDR2 FQGTGA. The CDR3 has 15 amino acids. V was clipped by 6 bases and J by 3 bases; unmatched bases: 8. CDR3 residues: CASSFGLANTDTQYF. The CDR3 DNA reads TGTGCCAGCAGTTTTGGACTAGCTAATACAGATACGCAGTATTTT.

This chain links TRBV30 with TRBJ1-3, with 8 bases that match TRBD1. The CDR3 spans 15 residues. V lost 2 bases, J lost 1 base, and 4 bases stayed unmatched. The V gene's germline CDR1 is GTSNPN and CDR2 SVGIG (reference sequence). The CDR3 DNA sequence: TGTGCCTGGAGTATGGACAGGGTGTCTGGAAACACCATATATTTT. Translated: CAWSMDRVSGNTIYF.

This chain links TRBV3-1 (or the pseudogene TRBV3-2) with TRBJ2-2; TRBD2 matches at 7 bases. The CDR3 loop spans 16 amino acids. The germline V gene has CDR1 LGHDT and CDR2 YNNKEL (reference sequence). J lost 0 bases, V lost 4 bases, and 5 bases had no gene match. The CDR3 spells CASSRDYLTNTGELFF. The CDR3 DNA reads as TGTGCCAGCAGCCGGGACTACCTAACGAACACCGGGGAGCTGTTTTTT.

The rearrangement uses TRBV5-1 and TRBJ1-2; 11 positions agree with TRBD1. V trimming: 0 bases; J trimming: 3 bases; junction bases outside the gene matches: 7. The germline V gene has CDR1 SGHRS and CDR2 YFSETQ. The CDR3 runs to 17 residues. The DNA of the CDR3 is TGCGCCAGCAGCTTGGGTGGACAGGGGGCGCGGGACTATGGCTACACCTTC. It specifies CASSLGGQGARDYGYTF.

This chain links TRBV7-3 with TRBJ2-1; weak D call: TRBD1 (5 bases). Trimming stripped 1 base from V and 4 bases from J, with 11 bases between. Per the germline V gene, CDR1 is SGHTA and CDR2 is FQGTGA. This CDR3 contains 15 residues. The CDR3 bases are TGTGCCAGCAGCTTAAGACAGTCCTCTTACAATGAGCAGTTCTTC. It encodes CASSLRQSSYNEQFF. Together with reference TRBV7-3 and TRBJ2-1, the CDR3 gives the full variable domain: GAGVSQTPSNKVTEKGKYVELRCDPISGHTALYWYRQSLGQGPEFLIYFQGTGAADDSGLPNDRFFAVRPEGSVSTLKIQRTERGDSAVYLCASSLRQSSYNEQFFGPGTRLTVL.

The CDR3 protein is CASSQEPLVDVVDTQYF. CDR3 DNA sequence: TGCGCCAGCAGCCAAGAACCCCTAGTTGACGTGGTAGATACGCAGTATTTT. The chain has TRBV4-1 and TRBJ2-3; D not resolved. This CDR3 is built from 17 residues. In germline, CDR1 is MGHRA, CDR2 YSYEKL. The germline V and J ends were trimmed by 0 bases and 5 bases, with 18 bases remaining between them.

The chain carries TRBV15 and TRBJ2-1; D ambiguous. The germline V and J ends were trimmed by 0 bases and 9 bases, with 6 bases remaining between them. The germline V gene encodes CDR1 LNHNV and CDR2 YYDKDF (reference sequence). The CDR3 runs to 12 residues. CDR3 nucleotides: TGTGCCACCAGCAGAGACAACGGTGAGCAGTTCTTC. Protein product: CATSRDNGEQFF.

The genes are TRBV19 and TRBJ2-3, with D maybe TRBD2 (6 bases). CDR1 and CDR2 (germline): LNHDA, SQIVND (reference sequence). The V and J ends lost 5 bases and 4 bases respectively, with 16 bases between them. The CDR3 sequence is 15 residues long. The CDR3 here is CASSAAGGGADTQYF. The CDR3 DNA is TGTGCCAGTAGTGCCGCCGGGGGTGGAGCAGATACGCAGTATTTT. Together with reference TRBV19 and TRBJ2-3, the CDR3 gives the full variable domain: DGGITQSPKYLFRKEGQNVTLSCEQNLNHDAMYWYRQDPGQGLRLIYYSQIVNDFQKGDIAEGYSVSREKKESFPLTVTSAQKNPTAFYLCASSAAGGGADTQYFGPGTRLTVL.

This chain uses TRBV7-8 with TRBJ2-1; 12 positions agree with TRBD2. In germline, CDR1 is SGHVS, CDR2 FQNEAQ. CDR3 size: 14 residues. Trimming cost V 5 bases and J 9 bases; bases outside gene matches: 5. The CDR3 spells CASSQLAGGVEQFF. Here the CDR3 DNA reads TGTGCCAGCAGCCAGCTAGCGGGAGGGGTTGAGCAGTTCTTC.

V and J are TRBV4-1 and TRBJ2-5; TRBD2 matches 11 bases. Trimming removed 1 base from V and 2 bases from J; junction bases left unmatched: 6. CDR3 size: 17 residues. The germline CDR1 and CDR2 sequences are MGHRA and YSYEKL. CDR3: CASSQAAGLAVQETQYF. CDR3 nucleotide sequence: TGCGCCAGCAGCCAAGCCGCGGGACTAGCGGTACAAGAGACCCAGTACTTC.

The genes are TRBV6-1 and TRBJ2-3; 10 bases match TRBD2. Germline values: CDR1 MNHNS, CDR2 SASEGT. There are 18 residues in the CDR3. With V trimmed by 4 bases and J by 3 bases, 13 bases remained unmatched. The CDR3 region is CASSGRAGGRPSTDTQYF. Here the CDR3 DNA reads TGTGCCAGCAGTGGCCGAGCGGGGGGGCGGCCGAGTACAGATACGCAGTATTTT.

This clone was counted only a few times. This chain joins TRBV5-1 and TRBJ2-3; D not resolved. This CDR3 has 12 residues. Trimming removed 4 bases at V and 6 bases at J, with 9 bases between. Germline V gene data show CDR1 as SGHRS and CDR2 as YFSETQ. CDR3 nucleotide sequence: TGCGCCAGCAGCCTGAACGGGGATACGCAGTATTTT. Protein product: CASSLNGDTQYF.

This clone is a singleton in its sample. The V and J genes are TRBV11-3 and TRBJ2-3; TRBD1 agrees at 7 bases. The V and J ends lost 1 base and 1 base, in that order; junction bases with no gene match: 5. Per the germline V gene, CDR1 is SGHNT and CDR2 is YENEEA. CDR3 length equals 16 residues. Here the CDR3 reads CASSLGQGIGTDTQYF. In nucleotides, the CDR3 is TGTGCCAGCAGCTTAGGACAGGGTATTGGCACAGATACGCAGTATTTT.

CDR3 protein: CASSVGYTSPLHF. The CDR3 DNA sequence: TGTGCCAGCAGCGTAGGGTACACCTCACCCCTCCACTTT. The chain joins TRBV9 to TRBJ1-6; unclear D gene. CDR3 length equals 13 residues. The V gene lost 0 bases and the J gene lost 10 bases, with 8 bases spanning the gap. CDR1 and CDR2 from the germline V gene are SGDLS and YYNGEE.

This chain joins TRBV4-1 and TRBJ2-2, with D uncertain. The V and J ends lost 4 bases and 4 bases respectively, with 19 bases between them. The germline gives CDR1 MGHRA, CDR2 YSYEKL. The CDR3 spans 17 residues. CDR3 protein: CASSPTGSSSFTGELFF. CDR3 DNA: TGCGCCAGCAGCCCCACCGGTAGTAGTTCGTTCACCGGGGAGCTGTTTTTT.

There are a few counts of this clone. The chain uses TRBV29-1 and TRBJ2-7; D is perhaps TRBD1 (6 bases). Germline V gives CDR1 SQVTM, CDR2 ANQGSEA. The length of the CDR3 is 13 residues. The V and J ends lost 7 bases and 4 bases respectively, with 17 bases between them. The chain's CDR3 is CSALQGVQYEQYF. The CDR3 DNA reads as TGCAGCGCTTTACAGGGAGTCCAATACGAGCAGTACTTC.

The chain couples TRBV2 to TRBJ2-5; 11 bases fit TRBD1. The CDR3 covers 14 residues. Germline-derived CDR1 and CDR2 are SNHLY and FYNNEI. V lost 7 bases to trimming and J lost 14 bases; unmatched junction nucleotides: 15. The CDR3 reads CASTPRTGGASIYF. The DNA of the CDR3 is TGTGCCAGCACCCCCCGGACAGGGGGCGCGTCCATCTACTTC.

The chain carries TRBV7-2 and TRBJ1-1; tentative D call: TRBD1 (6 bases). The V and J ends lost 5 bases and 1 base respectively, with 17 bases between them. Germline V gives CDR1 SGHTA, CDR2 FQGNSA. CDR3 length: 16 residues. CDR3 amino acids: CASSQLRGTRNTEAFF. The DNA for the CDR3 is TGTGCCAGCAGCCAACTTAGGGGGACCAGGAACACTGAAGCTTTCTTT.